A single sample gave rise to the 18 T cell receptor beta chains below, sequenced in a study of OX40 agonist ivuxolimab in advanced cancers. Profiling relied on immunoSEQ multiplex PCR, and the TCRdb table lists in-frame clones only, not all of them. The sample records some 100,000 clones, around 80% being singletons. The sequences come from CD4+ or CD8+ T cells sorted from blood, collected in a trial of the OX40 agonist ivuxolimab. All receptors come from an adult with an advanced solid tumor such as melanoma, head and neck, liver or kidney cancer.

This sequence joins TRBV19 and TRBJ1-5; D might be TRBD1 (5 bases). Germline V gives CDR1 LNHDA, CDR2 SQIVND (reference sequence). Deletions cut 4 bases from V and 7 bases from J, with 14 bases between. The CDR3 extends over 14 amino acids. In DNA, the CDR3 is TGTGCCAGTAGTAACGCCGGGCAGGGCCAGCCCCAGCATTTT. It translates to CASSNAGQGQPQHF.

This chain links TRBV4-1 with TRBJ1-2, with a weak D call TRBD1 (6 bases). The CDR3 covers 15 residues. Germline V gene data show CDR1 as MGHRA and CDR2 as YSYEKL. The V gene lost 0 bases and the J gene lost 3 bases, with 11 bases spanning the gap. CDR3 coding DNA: TGCGCCAGCAGCCAAGAGGGGGCAGCTTACTATGGCTACACCTTC. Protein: CASSQEGAAYYGYTF.

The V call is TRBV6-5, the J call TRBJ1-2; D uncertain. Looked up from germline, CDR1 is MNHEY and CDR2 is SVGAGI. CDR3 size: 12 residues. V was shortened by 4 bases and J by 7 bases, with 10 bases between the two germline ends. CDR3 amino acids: CASSFWTTGYTF. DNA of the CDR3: TGTGCCAGCAGTTTCTGGACCACTGGCTACACCTTC.

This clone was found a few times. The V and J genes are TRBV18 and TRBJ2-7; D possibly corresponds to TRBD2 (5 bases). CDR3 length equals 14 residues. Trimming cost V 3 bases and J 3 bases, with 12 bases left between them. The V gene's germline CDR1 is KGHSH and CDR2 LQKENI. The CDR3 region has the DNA TGTGCCAGCTCACCGAGCATGGGGAGCTACGAGCAGTACGTC. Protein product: CASSPSMGSYEQYV.

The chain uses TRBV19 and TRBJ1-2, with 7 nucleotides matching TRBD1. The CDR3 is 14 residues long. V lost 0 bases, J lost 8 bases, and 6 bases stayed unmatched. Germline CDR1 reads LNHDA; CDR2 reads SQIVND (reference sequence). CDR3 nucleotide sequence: TGTGCCAGTAGTATAGATCGGGGGACAGAAGGCTACACCTTC. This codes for CASSIDRGTEGYTF.

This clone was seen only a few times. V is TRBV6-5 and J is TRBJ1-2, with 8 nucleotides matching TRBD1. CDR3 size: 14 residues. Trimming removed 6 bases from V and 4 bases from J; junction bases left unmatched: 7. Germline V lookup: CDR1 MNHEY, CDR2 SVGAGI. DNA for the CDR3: TGTGCCAGCAGAGTAGGACAGGGCGGCTATGGCTACACCTTC. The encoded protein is CASRVGQGGYGYTF.

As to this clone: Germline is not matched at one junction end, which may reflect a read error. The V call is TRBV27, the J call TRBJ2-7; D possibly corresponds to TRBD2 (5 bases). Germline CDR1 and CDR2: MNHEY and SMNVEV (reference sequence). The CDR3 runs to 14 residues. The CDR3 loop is CTSSFKGSSYEQYF. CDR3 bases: TGTACCAGCAGTTTTAAAGGGAGCTCCTACGAGCAGTACTTC.

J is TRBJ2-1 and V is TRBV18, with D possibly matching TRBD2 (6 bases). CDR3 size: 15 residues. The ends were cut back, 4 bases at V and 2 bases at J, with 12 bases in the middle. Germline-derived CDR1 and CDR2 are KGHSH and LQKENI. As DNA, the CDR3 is TGTGCCAGCTCACTCGGGACTGCCACCTACAATGAGCAGTTCTTC. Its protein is CASSLGTATYNEQFF.

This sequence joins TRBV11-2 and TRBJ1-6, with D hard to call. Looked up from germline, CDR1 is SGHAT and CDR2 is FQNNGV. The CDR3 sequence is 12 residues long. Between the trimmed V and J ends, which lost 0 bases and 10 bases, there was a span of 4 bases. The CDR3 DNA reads TGTGCCAGCAGCTTAGACGGATCACCCCTCCACTTT. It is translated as CASSLDGSPLHF.

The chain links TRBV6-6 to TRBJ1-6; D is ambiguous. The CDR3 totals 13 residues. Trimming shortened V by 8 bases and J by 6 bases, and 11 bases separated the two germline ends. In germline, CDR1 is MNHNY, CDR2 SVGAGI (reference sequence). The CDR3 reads CASVEALNSPLHF. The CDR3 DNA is TGTGCCAGCGTCGAAGCTCTTAATTCACCCCTCCACTTT.

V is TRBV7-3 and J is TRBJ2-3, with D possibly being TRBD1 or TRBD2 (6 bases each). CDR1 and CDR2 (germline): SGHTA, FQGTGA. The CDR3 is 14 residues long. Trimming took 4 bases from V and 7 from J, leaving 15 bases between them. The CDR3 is CASSSRTGANTQYF. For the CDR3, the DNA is TGTGCCAGCAGCTCACGTACGGGGGCAAATACGCAGTATTTT.

CDR3 protein: CASSPRARTDTLNGYTF. In nucleotides, the CDR3 is TGTGCCAGCAGCCCCCGGGCGAGAACAGATACCCTTAATGGCTACACCTTC. The chain uses TRBV9 and TRBJ1-2; no definite D call. CDR3 size: 17 residues. V dropped 4 bases and J dropped 6 bases, with 25 bases sitting between them. The germline gives CDR1 SGDLS, CDR2 YYNGEE.

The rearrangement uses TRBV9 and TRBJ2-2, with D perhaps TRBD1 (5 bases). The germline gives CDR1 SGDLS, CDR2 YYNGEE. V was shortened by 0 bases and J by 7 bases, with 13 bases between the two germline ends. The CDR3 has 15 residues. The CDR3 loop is CASSVGGGFGGELFF. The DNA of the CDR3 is TGTGCCAGCAGCGTAGGGGGCGGATTTGGCGGGGAGCTGTTTTTT.

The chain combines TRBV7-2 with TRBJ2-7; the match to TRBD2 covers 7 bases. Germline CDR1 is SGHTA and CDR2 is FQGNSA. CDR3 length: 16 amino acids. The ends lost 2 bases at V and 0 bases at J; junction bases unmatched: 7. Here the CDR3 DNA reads TGTGCCAGCAGCTTATTCGGAGCGGGGAACTCCTACGAGCAGTACGTC. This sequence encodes CASSLFGAGNSYEQYV.

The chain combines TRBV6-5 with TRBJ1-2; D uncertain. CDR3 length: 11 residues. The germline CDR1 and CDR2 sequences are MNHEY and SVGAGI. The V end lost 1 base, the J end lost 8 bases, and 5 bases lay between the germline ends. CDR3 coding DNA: TGTGCCAGCAGTTACTTGGGGGGCTACACCTTC. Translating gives CASSYLGGYTF.

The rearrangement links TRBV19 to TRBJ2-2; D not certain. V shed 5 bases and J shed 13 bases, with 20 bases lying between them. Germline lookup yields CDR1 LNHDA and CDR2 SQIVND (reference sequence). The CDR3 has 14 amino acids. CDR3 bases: TGTGCCAGTAGTCAACTTATTTCCGAGGCAGCGCTGTTTTTT. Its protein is CASSQLISEAALFF.

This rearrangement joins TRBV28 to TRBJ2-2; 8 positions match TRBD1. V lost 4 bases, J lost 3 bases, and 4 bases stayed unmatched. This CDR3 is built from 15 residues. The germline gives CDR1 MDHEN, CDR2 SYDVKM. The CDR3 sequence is CASSSGQGDTGELFF. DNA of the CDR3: TGTGCCAGCAGTTCTGGACAGGGCGACACCGGGGAGCTGTTTTTT.

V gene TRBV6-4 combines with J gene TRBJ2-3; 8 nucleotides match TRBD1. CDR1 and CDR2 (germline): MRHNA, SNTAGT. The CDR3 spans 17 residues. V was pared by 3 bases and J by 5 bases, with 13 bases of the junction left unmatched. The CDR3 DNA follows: TGTGCCAGCAGTGATTCAGGACAGGCAGGGGGCATAGATACGCAGTATTTT. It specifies CASSDSGQAGGIDTQYF.